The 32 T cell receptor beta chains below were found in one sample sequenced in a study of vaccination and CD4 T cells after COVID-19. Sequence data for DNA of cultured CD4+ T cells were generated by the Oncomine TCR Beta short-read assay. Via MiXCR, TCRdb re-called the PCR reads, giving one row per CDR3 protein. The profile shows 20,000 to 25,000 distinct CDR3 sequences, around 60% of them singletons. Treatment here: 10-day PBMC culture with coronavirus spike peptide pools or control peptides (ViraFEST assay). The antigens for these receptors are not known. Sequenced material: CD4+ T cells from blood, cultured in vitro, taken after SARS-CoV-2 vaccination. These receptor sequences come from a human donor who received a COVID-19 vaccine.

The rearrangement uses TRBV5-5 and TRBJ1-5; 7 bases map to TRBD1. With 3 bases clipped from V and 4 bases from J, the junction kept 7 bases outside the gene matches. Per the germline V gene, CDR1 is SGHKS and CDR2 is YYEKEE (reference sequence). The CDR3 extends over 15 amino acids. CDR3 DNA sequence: TGTGCCAGCAGCTCGATAGGGGGCTGGAATCAGCCCCAGCATTTT. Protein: CASSSIGGWNQPQHF.

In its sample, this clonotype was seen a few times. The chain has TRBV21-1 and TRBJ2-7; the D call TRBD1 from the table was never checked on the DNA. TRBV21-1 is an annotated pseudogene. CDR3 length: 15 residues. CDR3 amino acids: CASSNPRDSSYEQYF. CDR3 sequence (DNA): TGTGCCAGCAGCAACCCCCGGGACAGCTCCTACGAGCAGTACTTC.

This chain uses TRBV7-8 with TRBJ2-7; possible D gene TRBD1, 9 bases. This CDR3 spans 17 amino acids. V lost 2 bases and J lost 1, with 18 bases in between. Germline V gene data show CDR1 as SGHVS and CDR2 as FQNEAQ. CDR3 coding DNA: TGTGCCAGCAGCTTATTACGGGGGGGGACAGGGTCCTACGAGCAGTACTTC. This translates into CASSLLRGGTGSYEQYF.

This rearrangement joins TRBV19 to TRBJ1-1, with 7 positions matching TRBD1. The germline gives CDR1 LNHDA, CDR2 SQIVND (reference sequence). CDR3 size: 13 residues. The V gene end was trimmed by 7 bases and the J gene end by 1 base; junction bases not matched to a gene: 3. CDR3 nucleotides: TGTGCCAGTACCCGACAGGGGAACACTGAAGCTTTCTTT. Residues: CASTRQGNTEAFF.

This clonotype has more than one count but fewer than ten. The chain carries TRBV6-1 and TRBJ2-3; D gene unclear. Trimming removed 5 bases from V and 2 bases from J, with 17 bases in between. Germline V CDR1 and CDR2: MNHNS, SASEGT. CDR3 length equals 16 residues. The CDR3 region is CASSLKERPVTDTQYF. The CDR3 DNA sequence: TGTGCCAGCAGTCTAAAGGAGAGGCCTGTCACAGATACGCAGTATTTT.

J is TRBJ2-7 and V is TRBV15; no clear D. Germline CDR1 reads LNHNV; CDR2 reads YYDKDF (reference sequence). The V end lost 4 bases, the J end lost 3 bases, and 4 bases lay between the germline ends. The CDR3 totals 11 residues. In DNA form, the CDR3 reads TGTGCCACCAGCAACCGCTACGAGCAGTACTTC. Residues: CATSNRYEQYF. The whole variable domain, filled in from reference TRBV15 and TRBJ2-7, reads DAMVIQNPRYQVTQFGKPVTLSCSQTLNHNVMYWYQQKSSQAPKLLFHYYDKDFNNEADTPDNFQSRRPNTSFCFLDIRSPGLGDTAMYLCATSNRYEQYFGPGTRLTVT.

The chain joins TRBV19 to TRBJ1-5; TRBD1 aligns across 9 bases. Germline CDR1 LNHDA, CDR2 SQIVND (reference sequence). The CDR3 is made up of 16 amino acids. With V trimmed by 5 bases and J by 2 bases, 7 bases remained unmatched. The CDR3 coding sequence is TGTGCCAGTAGTCTACAGGGGGCCGGGGGCAATCAGCCCCAGCATTTT. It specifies CASSLQGAGGNQPQHF.

CDR3 residues: CASLKGLAGAFTDTQYF. CDR3 DNA: TGTGCCAGCCTAAAAGGACTAGCGGGGGCCTTCACAGATACGCAGTATTTT. The chain is built from TRBV2 and TRBJ2-3; 13 bases match TRBD2. The J segment lost 2 bases and the V segment lost 8 bases, leaving 10 bases of the junction unmatched. The CDR3 contains 17 residues. Germline CDR1 is SNHLY and CDR2 is FYNNEI. The variable domain in full, completed from reference TRBV2 and TRBJ2-3, reads EPEVTQTPSHQVTQMGQEVILRCVPISNHLYFYWYRQILGQKVEFLVSFYNNEISEKSEIFDDQFSVERPDGSNFTLKIRSTKLEDSAMYFCASLKGLAGAFTDTQYFGPGTRLTVL.

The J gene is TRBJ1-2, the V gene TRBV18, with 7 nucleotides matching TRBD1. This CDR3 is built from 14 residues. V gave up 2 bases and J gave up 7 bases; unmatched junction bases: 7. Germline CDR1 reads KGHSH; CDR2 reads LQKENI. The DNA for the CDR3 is TGTGCCAGCTCACCAAACGGACAGGCCCCTGGCTACACCTTC. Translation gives CASSPNGQAPGYTF.

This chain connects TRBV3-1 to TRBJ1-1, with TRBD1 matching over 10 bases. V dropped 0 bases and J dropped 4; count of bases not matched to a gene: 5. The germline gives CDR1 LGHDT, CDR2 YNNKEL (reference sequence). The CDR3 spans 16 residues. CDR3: CASSQEFGTGVTEAFF. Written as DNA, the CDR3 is TGTGCCAGCAGCCAAGAGTTTGGGACAGGGGTCACTGAAGCTTTCTTT. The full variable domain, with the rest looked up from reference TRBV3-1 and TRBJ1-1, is DTAVSQTPKYLVTQMGNDKSIKCEQNLGHDTMYWYKQDSKKFLKIMFSYNNKELIINETVPNRFSPKSPDKAHLNLHINSLELGDSAVYFCASSQEFGTGVTEAFFGQGTRLTVV.

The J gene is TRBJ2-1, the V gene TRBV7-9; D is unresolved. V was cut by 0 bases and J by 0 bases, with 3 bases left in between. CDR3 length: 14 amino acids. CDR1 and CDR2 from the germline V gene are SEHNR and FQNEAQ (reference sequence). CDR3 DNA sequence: TGTGCCAGCAGCTTAGCGAGCTCCTACAATGAGCAGTTCTTC. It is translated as CASSLASSYNEQFF.

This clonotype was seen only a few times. CDR3 residues: CASSAPGQNYGYTF. In DNA form, the CDR3 reads TGTGCCAGCAGCGCACCGGGACAGAACTATGGCTACACCTTC. The chain couples TRBV5-4 to TRBJ1-2, with 7 bases fitting TRBD1. The length of the CDR3 is 14 residues. Unmatched junction bases numbered 5, after V lost 4 bases and J lost 2 bases. Germline V CDR1 and CDR2: SGHNT, YYREEE (reference sequence).

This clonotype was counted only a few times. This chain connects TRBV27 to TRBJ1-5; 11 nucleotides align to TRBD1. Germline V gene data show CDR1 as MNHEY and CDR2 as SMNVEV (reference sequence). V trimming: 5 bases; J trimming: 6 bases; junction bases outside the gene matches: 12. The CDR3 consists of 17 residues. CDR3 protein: CASSPFSGQGASQPQHF. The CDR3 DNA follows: TGTGCCAGCAGTCCCTTCTCCGGACAGGGGGCCTCTCAGCCCCAGCATTTT.

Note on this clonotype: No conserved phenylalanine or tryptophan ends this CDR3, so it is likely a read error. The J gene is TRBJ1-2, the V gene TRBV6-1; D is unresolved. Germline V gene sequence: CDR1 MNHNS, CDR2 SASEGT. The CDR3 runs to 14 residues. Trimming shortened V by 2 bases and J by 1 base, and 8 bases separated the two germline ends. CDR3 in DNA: TGTGCCAGCAGTGAACAGGCTATTAACTATGGCTACACCATC. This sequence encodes CASSEQAINYGYTI.

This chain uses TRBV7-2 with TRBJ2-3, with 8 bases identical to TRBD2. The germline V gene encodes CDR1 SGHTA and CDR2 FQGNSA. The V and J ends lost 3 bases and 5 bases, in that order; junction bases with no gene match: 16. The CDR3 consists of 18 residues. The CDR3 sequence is CASSFRGGKAGAQDTQYF. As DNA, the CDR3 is TGTGCCAGCAGCTTTCGCGGGGGGAAGGCAGGGGCACAAGATACGCAGTATTTT.

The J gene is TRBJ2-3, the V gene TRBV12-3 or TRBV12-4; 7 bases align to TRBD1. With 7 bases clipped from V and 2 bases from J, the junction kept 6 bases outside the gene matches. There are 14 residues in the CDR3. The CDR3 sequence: CASTPTGITDTQYF. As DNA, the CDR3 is TGTGCCAGCACCCCGACAGGGATCACAGATACGCAGTATTTT.

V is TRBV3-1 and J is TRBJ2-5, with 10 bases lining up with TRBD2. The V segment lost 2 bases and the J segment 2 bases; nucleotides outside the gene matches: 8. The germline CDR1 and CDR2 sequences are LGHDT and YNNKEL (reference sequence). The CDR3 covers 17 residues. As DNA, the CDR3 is TGTGCCAGCAGCCAAAGGGCCCTAGCGGGGGCTCAAGAGACCCAGTACTTC. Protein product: CASSQRALAGAQETQYF.

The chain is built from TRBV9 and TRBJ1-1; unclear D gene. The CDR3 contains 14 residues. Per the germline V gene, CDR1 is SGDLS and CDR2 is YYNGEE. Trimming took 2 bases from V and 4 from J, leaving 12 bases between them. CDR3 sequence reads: CASSVRLLSTEAFF. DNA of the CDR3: TGTGCCAGCAGCGTCCGGCTCCTAAGCACTGAAGCTTTCTTT.

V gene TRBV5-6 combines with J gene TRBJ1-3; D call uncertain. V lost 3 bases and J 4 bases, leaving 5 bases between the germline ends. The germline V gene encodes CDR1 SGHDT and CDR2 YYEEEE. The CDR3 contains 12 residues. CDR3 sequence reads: CASSSRGNTIYF. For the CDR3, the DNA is TGTGCCAGCAGCTCCAGGGGAAACACCATATATTTT. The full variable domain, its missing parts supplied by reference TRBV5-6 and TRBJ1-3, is DAGVTQSPTHLIKTRGQQVTLRCSPKSGHDTVSWYQQALGQGPQFIFQYYEEEERQRGNFPDRFSGHQFPNYSSELNVNALLLGDSALYLCASSSRGNTIYFGEGSWLTVV.

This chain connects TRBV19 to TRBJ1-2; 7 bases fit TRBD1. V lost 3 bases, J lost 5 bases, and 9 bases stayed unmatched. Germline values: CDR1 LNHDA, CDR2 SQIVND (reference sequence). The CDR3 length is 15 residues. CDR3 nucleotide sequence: TGTGCCAGTAGTATCGACGGGGAGGGGGCGTATGGCTACACCTTC. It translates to CASSIDGEGAYGYTF.

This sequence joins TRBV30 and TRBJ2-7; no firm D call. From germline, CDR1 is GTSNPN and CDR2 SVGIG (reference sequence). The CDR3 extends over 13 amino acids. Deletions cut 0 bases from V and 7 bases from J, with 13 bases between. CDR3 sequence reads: CAWSVSAEQEQYF. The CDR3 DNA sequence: TGTGCCTGGAGTGTATCGGCCGAGCAGGAGCAGTACTTC.

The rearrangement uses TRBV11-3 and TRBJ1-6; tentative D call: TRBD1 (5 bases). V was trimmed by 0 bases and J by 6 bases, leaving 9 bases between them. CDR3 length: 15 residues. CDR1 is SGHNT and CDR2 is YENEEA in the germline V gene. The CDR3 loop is CASSLEQGSNSPLHF. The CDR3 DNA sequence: TGTGCCAGCAGCTTAGAGCAGGGTTCTAATTCACCCCTCCACTTT.

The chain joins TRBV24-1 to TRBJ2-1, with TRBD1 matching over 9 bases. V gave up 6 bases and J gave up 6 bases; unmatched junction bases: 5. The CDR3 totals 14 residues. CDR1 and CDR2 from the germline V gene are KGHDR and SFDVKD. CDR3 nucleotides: TGTGCCACCAGTCCCGGGACAGGGTTCAATGAGCAGTTCTTC. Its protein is CATSPGTGFNEQFF.

The CDR3 protein is CSARPDSLYTGELFF. CDR3 sequence (DNA): TGCAGTGCTAGACCCGACAGTTTATACACCGGGGAGCTGTTTTTT. This chain joins TRBV20-1 and TRBJ2-2; possibly TRBD1 for D (5 bases). The CDR3 has 15 residues. Germline lookup yields CDR1 DFQATT and CDR2 SNEGSKA (reference sequence). With 2 bases removed from V and 3 bases from J, the gap between germline ends came to 13 bases.

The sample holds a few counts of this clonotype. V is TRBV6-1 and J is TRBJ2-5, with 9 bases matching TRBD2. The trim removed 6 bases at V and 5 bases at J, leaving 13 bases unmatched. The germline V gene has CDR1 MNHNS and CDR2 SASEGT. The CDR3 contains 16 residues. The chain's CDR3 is CASSRGRRGGQETQYF. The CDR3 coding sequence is TGTGCCAGCAGCAGAGGTCGGCGGGGGGGTCAGGAGACCCAGTACTTC.

CDR3 region: CASSLGGSSYNSPLHF. CDR3 coding DNA: TGTGCCAGCAGTTTAGGGGGAAGCTCCTATAATTCACCCCTCCACTTT. The V and J genes are TRBV27 and TRBJ1-6; weak D call: TRBD1 (5 bases). In germline, CDR1 is MNHEY, CDR2 SMNVEV (reference sequence). CDR3 length: 16 residues. V lost 2 bases to trimming and J lost 0 bases, with 8 bases between them.

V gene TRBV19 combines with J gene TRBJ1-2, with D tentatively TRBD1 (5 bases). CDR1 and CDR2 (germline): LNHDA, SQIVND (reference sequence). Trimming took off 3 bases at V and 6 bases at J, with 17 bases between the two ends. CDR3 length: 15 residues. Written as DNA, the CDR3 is TGTGCCAGTAGTATTTTTGGGGGGGAGTTGGATGGCTACACCTTC. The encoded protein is CASSIFGGELDGYTF.

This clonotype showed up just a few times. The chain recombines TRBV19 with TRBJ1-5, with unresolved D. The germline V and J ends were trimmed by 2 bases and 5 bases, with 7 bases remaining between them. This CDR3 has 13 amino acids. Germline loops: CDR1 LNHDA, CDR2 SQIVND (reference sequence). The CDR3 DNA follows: TGTGCCAGTAGTATAATCGGGTATCAGCCCCAGCATTTT. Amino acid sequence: CASSIIGYQPQHF.

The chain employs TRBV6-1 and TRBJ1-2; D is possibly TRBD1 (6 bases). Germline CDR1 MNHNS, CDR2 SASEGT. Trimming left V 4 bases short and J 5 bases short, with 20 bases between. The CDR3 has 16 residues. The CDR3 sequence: CASSADGGRGLYGYTF. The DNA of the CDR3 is TGTGCCAGCAGTGCGGACGGGGGGAGGGGGTTGTATGGCTACACCTTC.

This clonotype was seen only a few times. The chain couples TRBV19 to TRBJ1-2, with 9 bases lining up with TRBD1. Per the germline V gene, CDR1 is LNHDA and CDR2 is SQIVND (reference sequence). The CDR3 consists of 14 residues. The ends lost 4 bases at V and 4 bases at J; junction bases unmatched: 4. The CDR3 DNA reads TGTGCCAGTAGTACACAGGGGGCCATCTATGGCTACACCTTC. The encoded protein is CASSTQGAIYGYTF. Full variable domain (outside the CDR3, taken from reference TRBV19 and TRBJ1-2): DGGITQSPKYLFRKEGQNVTLSCEQNLNHDAMYWYRQDPGQGLRLIYYSQIVNDFQKGDIAEGYSVSREKKESFPLTVTSAQKNPTAFYLCASSTQGAIYGYTFGSGTRLTVV.

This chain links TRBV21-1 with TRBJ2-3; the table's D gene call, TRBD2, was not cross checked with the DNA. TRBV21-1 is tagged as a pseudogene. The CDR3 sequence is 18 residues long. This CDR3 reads CASSKISGQATHTDTQYF. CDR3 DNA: TGTGCCAGCAGCAAAATTAGCGGACAAGCCACCCACACAGATACGCAGTATTTT.

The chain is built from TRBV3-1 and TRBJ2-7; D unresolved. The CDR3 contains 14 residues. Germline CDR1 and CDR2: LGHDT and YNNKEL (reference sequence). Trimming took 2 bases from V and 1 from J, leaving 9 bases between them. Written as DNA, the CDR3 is TGTGCCAGCAGCCAACCCGCGTCGTCCTACGAGCAGTACTTC. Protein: CASSQPASSYEQYF.